The entry below gives a single T cell receptor beta chain sequence along with its context. V lost 3 bases, J lost 4 bases, and 19 bases stayed unmatched. The CDR3 length is 19 residues. Germline CDR1 and CDR2: SGDLS and YYNGEE. Authors' methods: Amplification from reference gene primers served as the basis for estimated nucleated cell counts. Profiled with immunoSEQ multiplex PCR; TCRdb holds only in-frame clones, not every one. V and J calls and clone size are as listed in that table; D and trimming were resolved from the DNA. The sample includes 270,000 or so clones, 89% of them seen just once. This sample is part of a study of blood T cell repertoires in COVID-19. Study information: Acute-phase and convalescent COVID-19 samples originated in the United States, Italy and Spain. Sources were T cells, B-cell-depleted T cells, or PBMCs; the material itself was cDNA or gDNA.

The rearrangement joins TRBV9 to TRBJ2-1; 7 bases line up with TRBD1. The sequence derives from a woman in her 40s who had recovered from COVID-19. The sequencing input was peripheral blood. CDR3 sequence: CASSATGMTGYAAYNEQFF. CDR3 nucleotides: TGTGCCAGCAGCGCAACGGGAATGACAGGGTATGCGGCTTACAATGAGCAGTTCTTC.